This T cell receptor (beta chain) derives from a study of cytomegalovirus exposure and HLA in healthy donors. On the study more broadly: Around 89 million unique TCRs from HLA-typed donors made up an early data release. Study observations and caveats: Under in vitro conditions, three CMV-associated chains were confirmed as specific for CMV antigens. Reports showed the classifier diagnosing cytomegalovirus status with high specificity and sensitivity.

Note on this clone: What it recognizes is unknown.

It was with 60 Vbeta and 13 Jbeta primers that the PCR ran. TCRdb's copy holds only in-frame clones and misses some; the assay was immunoSEQ multiplex PCR. The repertoire consists of 75,000 to 100,000 clones, with around 77% occurring once and the leading ten covering about 3.3%. This sequence was found in a man between 35 and 55 years old in good health and CMV-seronegative. Sequencing input: PBMCs.

DNA for the CDR3: TGTGCCAGCAGCTCGGACAGGGGAAGCGAGCAGTACTTC. It is translated as CASSSDRGSEQYF. This chain uses TRBV5-8 with TRBJ2-7, with 9 positions matching TRBD1. Germline V gene sequence: CDR1 SGHTS, CDR2 YDEGEE. Trimming at V came to 3 bases and at J to 6 bases, leaving 4 bases not matched to a gene. The CDR3 length is 13 residues. Filled out from reference TRBV5-8 and TRBJ2-7, the complete variable domain reads EAGVTQSPTHLIKTRGQQATLRCSPISGHTSVYWYQQALGLGLQFLLWYDEGEERNRGNFPPRFSGRQFPNYSSELNVNALELEDSALYLCASSSDRGSEQYFGPGTRLTVT.